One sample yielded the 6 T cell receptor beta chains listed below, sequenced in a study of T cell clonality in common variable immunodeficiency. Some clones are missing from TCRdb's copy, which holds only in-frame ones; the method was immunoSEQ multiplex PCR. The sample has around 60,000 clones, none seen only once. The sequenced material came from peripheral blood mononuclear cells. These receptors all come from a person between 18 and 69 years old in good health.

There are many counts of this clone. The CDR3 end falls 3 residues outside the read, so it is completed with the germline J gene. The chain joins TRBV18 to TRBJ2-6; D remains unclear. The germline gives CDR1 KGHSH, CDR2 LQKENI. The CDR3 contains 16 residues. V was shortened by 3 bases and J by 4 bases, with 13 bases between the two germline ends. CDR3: CASSPVQEYGANVLTF. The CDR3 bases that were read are TGTGCCAGCTCACCCGTTCAGGAATACGGGGCCAACGTC.

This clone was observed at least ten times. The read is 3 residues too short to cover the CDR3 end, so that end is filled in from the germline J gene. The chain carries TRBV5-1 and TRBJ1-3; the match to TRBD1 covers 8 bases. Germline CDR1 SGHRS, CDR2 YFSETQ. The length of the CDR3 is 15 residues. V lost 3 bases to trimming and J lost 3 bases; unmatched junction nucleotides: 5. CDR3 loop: CASSSQGANGNTIYF. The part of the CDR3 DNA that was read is TGCGCCAGCAGCTCGCAGGGGGCGAATGGAAACACC. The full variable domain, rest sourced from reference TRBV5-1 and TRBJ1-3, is KAGVTQTPRYLIKTRGQQVTLSCSPISGHRSVSWYQQTPGQGLQFLFEYFSETQRNKGNFPGRFSGRQFSNSRSEMNVSTLELGDSALYLCASSSQGANGNTIYFGEGSWLTVV.

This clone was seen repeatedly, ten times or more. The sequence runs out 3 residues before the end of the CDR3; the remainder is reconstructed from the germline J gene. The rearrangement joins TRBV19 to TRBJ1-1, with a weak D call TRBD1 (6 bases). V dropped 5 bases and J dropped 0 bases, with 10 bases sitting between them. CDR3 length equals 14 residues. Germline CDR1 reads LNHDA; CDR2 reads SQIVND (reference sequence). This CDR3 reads CASSGRGMNTEAFF. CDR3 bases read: TGTGCCAGTAGTGGTAGGGGGATGAACACTGAA.

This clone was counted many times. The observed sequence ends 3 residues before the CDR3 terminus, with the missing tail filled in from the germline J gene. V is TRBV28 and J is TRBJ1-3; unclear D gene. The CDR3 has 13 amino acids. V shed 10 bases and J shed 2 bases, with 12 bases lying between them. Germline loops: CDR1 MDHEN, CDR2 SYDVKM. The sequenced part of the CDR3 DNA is TGTGCCACCGCTGAGGTCGCTGGAAACACC. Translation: CATAEVAGNT. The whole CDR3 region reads CATAEVAGNTIYF. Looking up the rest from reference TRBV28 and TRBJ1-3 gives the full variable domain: DVKVTQSSRYLVKRTGEKVFLECVQDMDHENMFWYRQDPGLGLRLIYFSYDVKMKEKGDIPEGYSVSREKKERFSLILESASTNQTSMYLCATAEVAGNTIYFGEGSWLTVV.

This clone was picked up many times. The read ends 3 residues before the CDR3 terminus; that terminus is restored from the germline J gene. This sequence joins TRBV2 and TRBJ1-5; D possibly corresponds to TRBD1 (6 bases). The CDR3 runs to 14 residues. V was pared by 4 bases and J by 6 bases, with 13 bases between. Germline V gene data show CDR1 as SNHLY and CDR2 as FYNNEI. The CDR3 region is CASSGTGFGQPQHF. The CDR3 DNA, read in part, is TGTGCCAGCAGTGGAACAGGGTTCGGTCAGCCC.

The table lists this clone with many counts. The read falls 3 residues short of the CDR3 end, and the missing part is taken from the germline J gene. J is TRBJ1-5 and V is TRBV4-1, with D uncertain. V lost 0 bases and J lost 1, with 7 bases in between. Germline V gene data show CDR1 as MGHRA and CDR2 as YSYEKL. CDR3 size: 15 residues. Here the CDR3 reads CASSQDLRSNQPQHF. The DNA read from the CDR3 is TGCGCCAGCAGCCAAGATTTACGGAGCAATCAGCCC.